This is a list of T cell receptor beta chains from one sample in a study of molecular identifiers for immune sequencing clone quantification. TCRdb processed the PCR reads anew with MiXCR; each CDR3 protein has one entry. The sample yields about 320,000 distinct CDR3 sequences, around 21% seen once. Sequencing was done on a sample of naive CD8+ T cells from blood, with Jurkat cell RNA spiked in. These TCRs come from a human donor in good health. Some libraries in this study had Jurkat cell RNA spiked in. Both conserved end residues are part of each CDR3. Fields, in order: V gene, clone size, D gene, J gene, CDR3 DNA, CDR3 protein. A D gene is named only where the DNA matches it firmly. The size entry is marked missing in some rows and otherwise reads once, few, many or a size class.

>TRBV19|many|-|TRBJ2-2
TGTGCCAGTAGTATTGGCCAGGGGCTTTACACCGGGGAGCTGTTTTTT
CASSIGQGLYTGELFF
>TRBV4-3|few|-|TRBJ2-1
TGCGCCAGCAGCCCGGTAGGAACCTACAATGAGCAGTTCTTC
CASSPVGTYNEQFF
>TRBV4-3|-|-|TRBJ1-1
TGCGCCAGCAGCCAAGATTTCGGGGGCGATAGCACTGAAGCTTTCTTT
CASSQDFGGDSTEAFF
>TRBV6-2/TRBV6-3|many|-|TRBJ1-1
TGTGCCAGCAGTTACTCGGGCGGCACTGAAGCTTTCTTT
CASSYSGGTEAFF
>TRBV11-2|-|-|TRBJ2-3
TGTGCCAGCAGCTTCATGGGGGCCTTAGATACGCAGTATTTT
CASSFMGALDTQYF
>TRBV9|many|TRBD2|TRBJ2-3
TGTGCCAGCAGCGTAGATCGGCGGGGGGGCGCCGGACCTAGCACAGATACGCAGTATTTT
CASSVDRRGGAGPSTDTQYF
>TRBV5-6|many|-|TRBJ2-5
TGTGCCAGCAGCTTCCTTGGACCTGGGACCGAAGAGACCCAGTACTTC
CASSFLGPGTEETQYF
>TRBV6-5|many|TRBD2|TRBJ2-7
TGTGCCAGCAGTACCAGCGGGAGTGGTTACGAGCAGTACTTC
CASSTSGSGYEQYF
>TRBV4-3|many|-|TRBJ2-1
TGCGCCAGCAGCCAAGCCGGGGCCTACAATGAGCAGTTCTTC
CASSQAGAYNEQFF
>TRBV9|few|-|TRBJ1-1
TGTGCCAGCAGCGTAGGGGACGTAATCTCTGAAGCTTTCTTT
CASSVGDVISEAFF
>TRBV4-3|many|TRBD1|TRBJ2-5
TGCGCCAGCAGCCAAGATTTAAGGGGGCTGTTAGAGACCCAGTACTTC
CASSQDLRGLLETQYF
>TRBV6-1|many|-|TRBJ2-7
TGTGCCAGCAGTGAATACGAAAATATCTACAAGCAGTACTTC
CASSEYENIYKQYF
>TRBV19|many|-|TRBJ2-7
TGTGCCAGTAGTTTAAGGGACCAAAGCTACGAGCAGTACTTC
CASSLRDQSYEQYF
>TRBV20-1|-|-|TRBJ2-3
TGCAGTGCTAGGTCACGGGAGCGCACAGATACGCAGTATTTT
CSARSRERTDTQYF
>TRBV28|many|-|TRBJ2-5
TGTGCCACCGCCTTCGGGACTCAGCTCTACTTC
CATAFGTQLYF
>TRBV6-5|-|-|TRBJ2-6
TGTGCCAGCCAGATGACAGTGAGCTCTGGGGCCAACGTCCTGACTTTC
CASQMTVSSGANVLTF
>TRBV6-1|-|TRBD1|TRBJ2-7
TGTGCCAGCAGATACCGGGACAGCTCCTACGAGCAGTACTTC
CASRYRDSSYEQYF
>TRBV4-3|many|-|TRBJ2-5
TGCGCCAGCAGCCAATTACAGGCCGGACCAGGGACCCAGTACTTC
CASSQLQAGPGTQYF
>TRBV28|many|-|TRBJ1-5
TGTGCCAGCAGTTTATTGGCGAGCAATCAGCCCCAGCATTTT
CASSLLASNQPQHF
>TRBV4-3|many|TRBD1|TRBJ2-1
TGCGCCAGCAGCCACGCACAGGGGGCGGGAAATGAGCAGTTCTTC
CASSHAQGAGNEQFF
>TRBV9|-|-|TRBJ1-2
TGTGCCAGCAGCGCGGGGCCGGGGCTCTCCTATGGCTACACCTTC
CASSAGPGLSYGYTF
>TRBV24-1|many|TRBD1|TRBJ2-1
TGTGCCACCAGTGAAACGGGACAGGGGGCAAGGGGTGAGCAGTTCTTC
CATSETGQGARGEQFF
>TRBV10-2|many|-|TRBJ2-3
TGCGCCAGCAGCCTACTACAAGATACGCAGTATTTT
CASSLLQDTQYF
>TRBV11-2|-|-|TRBJ2-1
TGTGCCAGCAGCTACGCCTTGGGGGCAGCTCGCAATGAGCAGTTCTTC
CASSYALGAARNEQFF
>TRBV5-6|once|-|TRBJ2-1
TGTGCCAGCAGCTGGGGCAGGGGAATCGATGAGCAGTTCTTC
CASSWGRGIDEQFF
>TRBV6-2/TRBV6-3|many|TRBD2|TRBJ2-7
TGTGCCAGCAGCTCCGGGACTAGCGGTACCTACGAGCAGTACTTC
CASSSGTSGTYEQYF
>TRBV2|-|-|TRBJ2-2
TGTGCCAGCAGTGAAACCCAGTTGAACACCGGGGAGCTGTTTTTT
CASSETQLNTGELFF
>TRBV7-9|many|TRBD2|TRBJ2-7
TGTGCCAGCAGCTCGGGACTAACCTACGAGCAGTACTTC
CASSSGLTYEQYF
>TRBV20-1|few|TRBD2|TRBJ2-7
TGCAGTGCTGGAATGAGCGGGAGAATTTACGAGCAGTACTTC
CSAGMSGRIYEQYF
>TRBV2|many|-|TRBJ2-5
TGTGCCAGCAGTGAAACAGATTCCCAAGAGACCCAGTACTTC
CASSETDSQETQYF
>TRBV6-2/TRBV6-3|many|-|TRBJ2-7
TGTGCCAGCAGTTACTCGAGTATGATGGCGGGGGAGCAGTACTTC
CASSYSSMMAGEQYF
>TRBV27|few|TRBD1|TRBJ2-7
TGTGCCAGCAGTCCACAGGGGTCCCACGAGCAGTACTTC
CASSPQGSHEQYF
>TRBV2|-|TRBD2|TRBJ2-5
TGTGCCAGCAGCCGACTCCCCCGGGAGGCGTACCAAGAGACCCAGTACTTC
CASSRLPREAYQETQYF
>TRBV9|-|-|TRBJ2-3
TGTGCCAGCTCTCTAGATTCAGATACGCAGTATTTT
CASSLDSDTQYF
>TRBV3-1|-|-|TRBJ2-3
TGTGCCAGCAGCCAAGATTCAGGGATGGCAGATACGCAGTATTTT
CASSQDSGMADTQYF
>TRBV20-1|many|-|TRBJ1-1
TGCAGTGCTATTTCGACAGAAGGGAACACTGAAGCTTTCTTT
CSAISTEGNTEAFF